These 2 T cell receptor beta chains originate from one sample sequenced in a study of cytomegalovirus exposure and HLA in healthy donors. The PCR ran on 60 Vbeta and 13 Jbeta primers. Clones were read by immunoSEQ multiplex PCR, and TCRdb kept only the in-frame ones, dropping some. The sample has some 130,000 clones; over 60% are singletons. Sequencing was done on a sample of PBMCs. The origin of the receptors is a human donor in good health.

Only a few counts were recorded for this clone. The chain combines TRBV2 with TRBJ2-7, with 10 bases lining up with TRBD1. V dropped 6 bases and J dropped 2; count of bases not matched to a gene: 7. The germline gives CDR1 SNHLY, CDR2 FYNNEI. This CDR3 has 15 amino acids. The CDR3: CASRETGGIAYEQYF. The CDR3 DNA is TGTGCCAGCAGGGAGACAGGGGGCATCGCCTACGAGCAGTACTTC.

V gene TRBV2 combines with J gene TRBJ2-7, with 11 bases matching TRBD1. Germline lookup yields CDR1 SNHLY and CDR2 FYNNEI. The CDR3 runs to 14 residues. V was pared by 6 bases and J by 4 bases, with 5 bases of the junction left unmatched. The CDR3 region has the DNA TGTGCCAGCAGGGTGGACAGGGGGCTATACGAGCAGTACTTC. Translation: CASRVDRGLYEQYF.